The TCR beta chain described here comes from a study of molecular identifiers for immune sequencing clone quantification. This clonotype was counted only a few times. Bulk TCR libraries used previously described methods and listed TCR primers. TCRdb itself ran the PCR reads through MiXCR, one entry per CDR3 protein. Of about 86,000 distinct CDR3 sequences detected, about 23% appear once; the ten largest clones hold roughly 0.76%. Trimming left V 9 bases short and J 2 bases short, with 14 bases between. Germline V lookup: CDR1 MNHEY, CDR2 SMNVEV (reference sequence). The CDR3 extends over 14 amino acids.

The sample comprised naive CD8+ T cells from blood, with Jurkat cell RNA spiked in. Stated subset: FACS-sorted CD8+CD4-CCR7+CD45RA+ naive T cells. The chain links TRBV27 to TRBJ1-5; D unclear. This clonotype originated in a human donor in good health. Some libraries in this study had Jurkat cell RNA spiked in. The CDR3 DNA is TGTGCCAGTCCAGGCGTCGGGGGCAATCAGCCCCAGCATTTT. It yields the protein CASPGVGGNQPQHF.